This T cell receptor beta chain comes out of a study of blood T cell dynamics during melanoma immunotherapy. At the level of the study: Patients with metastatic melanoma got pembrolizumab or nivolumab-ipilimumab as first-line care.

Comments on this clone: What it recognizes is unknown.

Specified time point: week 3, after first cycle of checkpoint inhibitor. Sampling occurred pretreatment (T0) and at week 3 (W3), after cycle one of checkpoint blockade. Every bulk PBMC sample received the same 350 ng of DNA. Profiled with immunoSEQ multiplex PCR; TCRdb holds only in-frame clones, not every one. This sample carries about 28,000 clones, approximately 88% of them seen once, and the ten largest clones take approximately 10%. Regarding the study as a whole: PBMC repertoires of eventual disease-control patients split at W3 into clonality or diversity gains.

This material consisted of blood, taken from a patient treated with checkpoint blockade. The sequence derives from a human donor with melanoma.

This CDR3 is CASSHLGASGRDNEQFF. CDR3 DNA: TGTGCCAGCAGCCACTTAGGGGCTAGCGGGAGGGACAATGAGCAGTTCTTC. The chain has TRBV14 and TRBJ2-1; 12 bases fit TRBD2. Germline CDR1 is SGHDN and CDR2 is FVKESK. The CDR3 runs to 17 residues. With 3 bases clipped from V and 5 bases from J, the junction kept 8 bases outside the gene matches.